The next 12 T cell receptor beta chains were all read from a single sample in a study of T cell repertoires in cytomegalovirus infection. TCRdb analysed the reads with MiXCR anew, one entry per CDR3 protein. The table lists approximately 750,000 distinct CDR3 sequences, 35% of them singletons. Source material: PBMCs. Every receptor here comes from a human donor in good health (CMV status not recorded). Some clones in this sample may be carry-over from other donors' samples.

The chain combines TRBV13 with TRBJ2-1; 15 nucleotides line up with TRBD2. CDR1 and CDR2 from the germline V gene are PRHDT and FYEKMQ (reference sequence). V gave up 5 bases and J gave up 7 bases; unmatched junction bases: 12. The CDR3 contains 18 residues. CDR3 loop: CASSGPGLAGGRMNEQFF. The CDR3 DNA sequence: TGTGCCAGCAGCGGTCCGGGACTAGCGGGGGGCCGTATGAATGAGCAGTTCTTC. The entire variable domain, with the rest obtained from reference TRBV13 and TRBJ2-1, is as follows: AAGVIQSPRHLIKEKRETATLKCYPIPRHDTVYWYQQGPGQDPQFLISFYEKMQSDKGSIPDRFSAQQFSDYHSELNMSSLELGDSALYFCASSGPGLAGGRMNEQFFGPGTRLTVL.

This clonotype was observed a few times. This chain joins TRBV12-3 or TRBV12-4 and TRBJ1-3, with D possibly TRBD1 on 5 matching bases. Trimming took off 2 bases at V and 5 bases at J, with 10 bases between the two ends. The CDR3 loop spans 14 amino acids. The CDR3 region is CASSLPGGRNTIYF. The CDR3, as DNA: TGTGCCAGCAGTTTACCGGGGGGGAGAAACACCATATATTTT.

This chain connects TRBV6-1 to TRBJ1-5; 8 positions match TRBD1. Germline CDR1 and CDR2: MNHNS and SASEGT. The CDR3 totals 15 residues. The junction had 9 bases not matched to a gene; V was cut back by 5 bases and J by 6 bases. The CDR3 loop reads CASSPSRGRGQPQHF. In DNA form, the CDR3 reads TGTGCCAGCAGTCCTAGCAGGGGGCGCGGTCAGCCCCAGCATTTT.

The V and J genes are TRBV6-5 and TRBJ1-2; D might be TRBD1 (5 bases). Per the germline V gene, CDR1 is MNHEY and CDR2 is SVGAGI. Between the trimmed V and J ends, which lost 2 bases and 6 bases, there was a span of 16 bases. The CDR3 loop spans 15 amino acids. The CDR3 reads CASSYGQGRENGYTF. In nucleotides, the CDR3 is TGTGCCAGCAGTTACGGGCAGGGAAGAGAGAATGGCTACACCTTC.

V is TRBV12-3 or TRBV12-4 and J is TRBJ2-1, with a tentative D call TRBD2 (6 bases). CDR3 length: 16 amino acids. V gave up 5 bases and J gave up 0 bases, with 14 bases separating them. CDR3 DNA: TGTGCCAGCAGTACCGGGACTGGAAGCTCCTACAATGAGCAGTTCTTC. This encodes CASSTGTGSSYNEQFF.

This sequence joins TRBV7-6 and TRBJ2-2; D not resolved. The V end lost 4 bases, the J end lost 3 bases, and 15 bases lay between the germline ends. CDR1 is SGHVS, CDR2 FNYEAQ, per germline. This CDR3 comprises 16 residues. CDR3 nucleotides: TGTGCCAGCAGCTCCCCCGGCAGCAGACACACCGGGGAGCTGTTTTTT. This gives the protein CASSSPGSRHTGELFF.

With regard to this clonotype: Mismatch with germline at one junction end may stem from a read error. The chain employs TRBV6-2 or TRBV6-3 and TRBJ1-1; D uncertain. This CDR3 spans 15 amino acids. Germline-derived CDR1 and CDR2 are MNHEY and SVGEGT. In nucleotides, the CDR3 is TGTGCCAGCAGTTACTCTGTAGTGGGGAACGCTGAAGCTTTCTTT. Translation gives CASSYSVVGNAEAFF.

A single count supports this clonotype. The chain is built from TRBV6-8 and TRBJ2-7, with D possibly being TRBD1 (9 bases). Trimming pared 2 bases from V and 4 bases from J, leaving 24 bases between. The CDR3 totals 18 residues. The germline V gene has CDR1 MNHGY and CDR2 SAAAGT. The CDR3 region is CASSYGVGGDRAFYEQYF. Here the CDR3 DNA reads TGTGCCAGCAGTTACGGGGTCGGGGGGGACAGGGCGTTTTACGAGCAGTACTTC.

The V and J genes are TRBV7-9 and TRBJ1-3, with a weak D call TRBD1 (5 bases). Germline-derived CDR1 and CDR2 are SEHNR and FQNEAQ (reference sequence). V dropped 5 bases and J dropped 8 bases, with 22 bases sitting between them. The CDR3 loop spans 16 amino acids. In nucleotides, the CDR3 is TGTGCCAGCAGCGTAGAACAAAGGGGCGCTTCGGACACCATATATTTT. Its translation: CASSVEQRGASDTIYF.

This clonotype was recorded at least ten times. CDR3 in amino acids: CASSQAQVDNSPLHF. CDR3 bases: TGCGCCAGCAGCCAAGCTCAGGTGGATAATTCACCCCTCCACTTT. This chain uses TRBV4-1 with TRBJ1-6; no clear D gene. There are 15 residues in the CDR3. In germline, CDR1 is MGHRA, CDR2 YSYEKL. V was shortened by 1 base and J by 5 bases, with 9 bases between the two germline ends.

V gene TRBV28 combines with J gene TRBJ1-5; 7 positions agree with TRBD1. The germline V gene has CDR1 MDHEN and CDR2 SYDVKM. V lost 6 bases and J lost 4; bases outside the gene matches: 6. This CDR3 is 14 amino acids long. CDR3 residues: CASRSTGENQPQHF. The CDR3, as DNA: TGTGCCAGCAGAAGTACAGGGGAAAATCAGCCCCAGCATTTT.

The rearrangement links TRBV7-9 to TRBJ1-2; tentatively, D is TRBD1 (5 bases). This CDR3 is built from 16 residues. V was cut by 5 bases and J by 4 bases, with 20 bases left in between. Germline loops: CDR1 SEHNR, CDR2 FQNEAQ (reference sequence). The CDR3 protein is CASSVLTGTKLYGYTF. The DNA for the CDR3 is TGTGCCAGCAGCGTCCTAACCGGGACGAAACTCTATGGCTACACCTTC.